Presented here are 30 T cell receptor beta chains from one specimen sequenced in a study of cytomegalovirus exposure and HLA in healthy donors. Primers included in the PCR were 60 Vbeta and 13 Jbeta primers. Data came from immunoSEQ multiplex PCR; TCRdb stores just in-frame clones and leaves some out. The sample lists under 200,000 clones; 70% to 90% were seen once. Sample: PBMCs. The receptors come from a woman in her 30s in good health and CMV-seronegative.

The genes are TRBV5-1 and TRBJ2-1; 11 bases align to TRBD2. Germline lookup yields CDR1 SGHRS and CDR2 YFSETQ. This CDR3 is 16 amino acids long. With V trimmed by 4 bases and J by 5 bases, 8 bases remained unmatched. CDR3 residues: CASSPELAGANNEQFF. The CDR3 coding sequence is TGCGCCAGCAGCCCTGAACTAGCGGGGGCGAACAATGAGCAGTTCTTC.

V gene TRBV18 combines with J gene TRBJ2-5, with 14 nucleotides matching TRBD2. Germline values: CDR1 KGHSH, CDR2 LQKENI. The CDR3 loop spans 18 amino acids. Trimming removed 3 bases from V and 2 bases from J; junction bases left unmatched: 8. The CDR3 DNA is TGTGCCAGCTCACCTCAAGGGACTAGCGGGGGTGTTCAAGAGACCCAGTACTTC. Translating gives CASSPQGTSGGVQETQYF.

The chain uses TRBV9 and TRBJ2-1; the match to TRBD2 covers 9 bases. From germline, CDR1 is SGDLS and CDR2 YYNGEE. The V segment lost 3 bases and the J segment 7 bases; nucleotides outside the gene matches: 8. This CDR3 has 15 residues. The CDR3 DNA sequence: TGTGCCAGCAGCGCGGGGGGGACTAGCAGGAATGAGCAGTTCTTC. It specifies CASSAGGTSRNEQFF.

V usage is TRBV29-1 and J usage is TRBJ2-2; 11 bases match TRBD2. The CDR3 extends over 13 amino acids. J was trimmed by 8 bases and V by 4 bases; bases with no gene match: 3. CDR1 is SQVTM and CDR2 is ANQGSEA in the germline V gene. CDR3 nucleotide sequence: TGCAGCGTTGGACTAGCGGGAAATGGGGAGCTGTTTTTT. This gives the protein CSVGLAGNGELFF.

This chain connects TRBV19 to TRBJ1-5; 9 nucleotides agree with TRBD1. Germline V lookup: CDR1 LNHDA, CDR2 SQIVND (reference sequence). V trimming: 3 bases; J trimming: 5 bases; junction bases outside the gene matches: 8. This CDR3 spans 16 amino acids. CDR3 region: CASSMEGTGRYQPQHF. CDR3 nucleotide sequence: TGTGCCAGTAGTATGGAAGGGACAGGGAGATATCAGCCCCAGCATTTT.

The chain carries TRBV7-2 and TRBJ1-5; D is ambiguous. The CDR3 spans 14 residues. Germline V lookup: CDR1 SGHTA, CDR2 FQGNSA. V dropped 3 bases and J dropped 0 bases, with 6 bases sitting between them. Here the CDR3 DNA reads TGTGCCAGCAGCTTGCGTGATAGCAATCAGCCCCAGCATTTT. Its translation: CASSLRDSNQPQHF.

The rearrangement uses TRBV28 and TRBJ1-3; the D gene is possibly TRBD1 (5 bases). Between the trimmed V and J ends, which lost 4 bases and 0 bases, there was a span of 16 bases. The V gene's germline CDR1 is MDHEN and CDR2 SYDVKM. This CDR3 contains 17 residues. The CDR3 loop is CASSSFQGSVSGNTIYF. The CDR3 DNA follows: TGTGCCAGCAGTTCCTTCCAGGGCTCCGTCTCTGGAAACACCATATATTTT.

The chain recombines TRBV11-2 with TRBJ2-2, with a tentative D call TRBD2 (5 bases). This CDR3 comprises 15 residues. CDR1 and CDR2 from the germline V gene are SGHAT and FQNNGV. Trimming shortened V by 3 bases and J by 2 bases, and 10 bases separated the two germline ends. The CDR3 DNA is TGTGCCAGCAGCTTTTCCGGGGTAAACACCGGGGAGCTGTTTTTT. This gives the protein CASSFSGVNTGELFF.

The CDR3 spells CAWDRVDSPLHF. CDR3 bases: TGTGCCTGGGACAGGGTTGATTCACCCCTCCACTTT. The chain employs TRBV30 and TRBJ1-6; 7 bases map to TRBD1. The CDR3 loop spans 12 amino acids. The germline V gene has CDR1 GTSNPN and CDR2 SVGIG (reference sequence). Trimming removed 5 bases from V and 8 bases from J; junction bases left unmatched: 3.

The chain links TRBV6-1 to TRBJ2-1, with 8 positions matching TRBD2. The CDR3 extends over 15 amino acids. The germline V gene encodes CDR1 MNHNS and CDR2 SASEGT. V shed 2 bases, J shed 4 bases, and the junction held 4 bases outside the gene matches. The chain's CDR3 is CASSELTSAYNEQFF. In DNA, the CDR3 is TGTGCCAGCAGTGAATTGACTAGCGCGTACAATGAGCAGTTCTTC.

The gene calls are TRBV28 and TRBJ1-4; D is ambiguous. The length of the CDR3 is 16 residues. Germline CDR1 is MDHEN and CDR2 is SYDVKM. The V end was cut by 6 bases, the J end by 2 bases, with 16 bases between. The CDR3 is CASRSDSDLTNEKLFF. CDR3 nucleotide sequence: TGTGCCAGCAGGTCGGACTCGGATCTGACTAATGAAAAACTGTTTTTT.

This sequence joins TRBV30 and TRBJ2-3; D gene unclear. This CDR3 spans 17 amino acids. V lost 1 base to trimming and J lost 0 bases, with 17 bases between them. Per germline, CDR1 GTSNPN and CDR2 SVGIG (reference sequence). DNA of the CDR3: TGTGCCTGGAGTGATTCTTTCAGAGCGCCTAGCACAGATACGCAGTATTTT. This translates into CAWSDSFRAPSTDTQYF.

The V and J genes are TRBV7-2 and TRBJ1-5; perhaps TRBD1 as D (6 bases). There are 13 residues in the CDR3. V lost 2 bases to trimming and J lost 4 bases, with 6 bases between them. Germline loops: CDR1 SGHTA, CDR2 FQGNSA. CDR3 nucleotide sequence: TGTGCCAGCAGCTTAACAGGGAATCAGCCCCAGCATTTT. Translated: CASSLTGNQPQHF.

The chain recombines TRBV5-1 with TRBJ1-2; possible D gene TRBD1, 6 bases. CDR3 size: 12 residues. CDR1 and CDR2 from the germline V gene are SGHRS and YFSETQ. The germline V and J ends were trimmed by 4 bases and 8 bases, with 12 bases remaining between them. The CDR3 region is CASSPNRDGYTF. The DNA of the CDR3 is TGCGCCAGCAGCCCGAACAGGGACGGCTACACCTTC.

The V call is TRBV19, the J call TRBJ2-5, with 9 bases fitting TRBD2. The germline gives CDR1 LNHDA, CDR2 SQIVND (reference sequence). The CDR3 totals 16 residues. J lost 5 bases, V lost 4 bases, and 11 bases had no gene match. The CDR3 sequence is CASSKVGGRAGETQYF. The CDR3 region has the DNA TGTGCCAGTAGTAAGGTCGGCGGGAGGGCCGGGGAGACCCAGTACTTC.

The V call is TRBV6-1, the J call TRBJ2-1; D possibly corresponds to TRBD1 (6 bases). Trimming removed 3 bases at V and 8 bases at J, with 11 bases between. This CDR3 region has 13 residues. Germline lookup yields CDR1 MNHNS and CDR2 SASEGT. CDR3 residues: CASSEVAGDEQFF. DNA of the CDR3: TGTGCCAGCAGTGAGGTGGCAGGGGATGAGCAGTTCTTC.

This clone was seen once. The V call is TRBV6-6, the J call TRBJ2-2; TRBD2 matches at 7 bases. The germline CDR1 and CDR2 sequences are MNHNY and SVGAGI (reference sequence). J lost 4 bases, V lost 7 bases, and 9 bases had no gene match. This CDR3 contains 15 residues. CDR3 sequence reads: CASTPLVAGTGELFF. CDR3 nucleotides: TGTGCCAGCACCCCACTAGTAGCGGGCACCGGGGAGCTGTTTTTT.

The rearrangement joins TRBV19 to TRBJ1-5; the D is unclear. The CDR3 consists of 14 residues. The V gene's germline CDR1 is LNHDA and CDR2 SQIVND (reference sequence). Trimming stripped 3 bases from V and 3 bases from J, with 9 bases between. In DNA form, the CDR3 reads TGTGCCAGTAGTATGCGGGCAGTCAATCAGCCCCAGCATTTT. This encodes CASSMRAVNQPQHF.

The genes are TRBV6-1 and TRBJ1-1; no clear D. Germline CDR1 is MNHNS and CDR2 is SASEGT. CDR3 size: 13 residues. V was cut by 2 bases and J by 3 bases, with 7 bases left in between. CDR3 region: CASSERGYTEAFF. The CDR3 DNA reads TGTGCCAGCAGTGAAAGAGGGTACACTGAAGCTTTCTTT.

The J gene is TRBJ2-7, the V gene TRBV28; tentatively, D is TRBD1 (6 bases). CDR3 length equals 14 residues. Germline V gene data show CDR1 as MDHEN and CDR2 as SYDVKM. The V and J ends lost 5 bases and 5 bases respectively, with 16 bases between them. Here the CDR3 DNA reads TGTGCCAGCAGTCCAACAACAGGGTCTGACGAGCAGTACTTC. Translation: CASSPTTGSDEQYF.

The chain couples TRBV25-1 to TRBJ1-4; 12 positions match TRBD1. Germline loops: CDR1 MGHDK, CDR2 SYGVNS. After removal of 2 bases from V and 4 bases from J, the junction contained 5 bases not matched to a gene. The CDR3 is 17 amino acids. The DNA for the CDR3 is TGTGCCAGCAGTGAAGGGGGGACAGGGGGCGTTAATGAAAAACTGTTTTTT. It codes for CASSEGGTGGVNEKLFF. Supplemented by reference TRBV25-1 and TRBJ1-4, the full variable domain reads EADIYQTPRYLVIGTGKKITLECSQTMGHDKMYWYQQDPGMELHLIHYSYGVNSTEKGDLSSESTVSRIRTEHFPLTLESARPSHTSQYLCASSEGGTGGVNEKLFFGSGTQLSVL.

The chain joins TRBV5-1 to TRBJ2-3; D not certain. V was cut by 2 bases and J by 2 bases, with 9 bases left in between. The CDR3 is made up of 14 amino acids. Germline V lookup: CDR1 SGHRS, CDR2 YFSETQ. CDR3 sequence (DNA): TGCGCCAGCAGCTTACAACTAAACACAGATACGCAGTATTTT. Translated: CASSLQLNTDTQYF. The full variable domain, in which reference TRBV5-1 and TRBJ2-3 provide the parts outside the CDR3, is KAGVTQTPRYLIKTRGQQVTLSCSPISGHRSVSWYQQTPGQGLQFLFEYFSETQRNKGNFPGRFSGRQFSNSRSEMNVSTLELGDSALYLCASSLQLNTDTQYFGPGTRLTVL.

The chain couples TRBV5-1 to TRBJ2-1; D not resolved. Germline assignment: CDR1 SGHRS and CDR2 YFSETQ. There are 15 residues in the CDR3. Deletions cut 0 bases from V and 0 bases from J, with 7 bases between. This chain's CDR3 is CASSLVTSSYNEQFF. As DNA, the CDR3 is TGCGCCAGCAGCTTGGTTACGAGCTCCTACAATGAGCAGTTCTTC.

CDR3: CASSFGRGTEAFF. CDR3 bases: TGTGCCAGCAGCTTTGGCAGAGGAACTGAAGCTTTCTTT. This chain joins TRBV11-1 and TRBJ1-1; D unclear. Trimming shortened V by 3 bases and J by 5 bases, and 10 bases separated the two germline ends. The germline gives CDR1 SGHAT, CDR2 FQDESV (reference sequence). The length of the CDR3 is 13 residues.

The rearrangement links TRBV12-5 to TRBJ1-2; D uncertain. CDR1 LGHNT and CDR2 FRNRAP come from the germline V gene. V was trimmed by 5 bases and J by 8 bases, leaving 12 bases between them. CDR3 length: 12 amino acids. The CDR3 DNA follows: TGTGCTAGTGGTAATGAGTACTTCGGCTACACCTTC. Protein product: CASGNEYFGYTF.

Note on this clone: A junction end diverges from the germline sequence, so it may reflect a read error. CDR3 sequence (DNA): TGTGCTAGCAGCTTAGGGAGGAACACTGAAGCTTTCTTT. It encodes CASSLGRNTEAFF. The V gene is TRBV7-7, the J gene TRBJ1-1, with D uncertain. This CDR3 is 13 amino acids long. Germline V gene data show CDR1 as SSHAT and CDR2 as FNYEAQ (reference sequence).

The J gene is TRBJ2-5, the V gene TRBV11-2; a possible D gene is TRBD2 (6 bases). CDR1 and CDR2 from the germline V gene are SGHAT and FQNNGV. V dropped 3 bases and J dropped 5 bases, with 10 bases sitting between them. CDR3 size: 13 residues. The CDR3: CASSFGRGETQYF. The CDR3 nucleotides are TGTGCCAGCAGCTTTGGCCGGGGGGAGACCCAGTACTTC. The variable domain in full, with the rest retrieved from reference TRBV11-2 and TRBJ2-5, is EAGVAQSPRYKIIEKRQSVAFWCNPISGHATLYWYQQILGQGPKLLIQFQNNGVVDDSQLPKDRFSAERLKGVDSTLKIQPAKLEDSAVYLCASSFGRGETQYFGPGTRLLVL.

This chain links TRBV27 with TRBJ2-7; D perhaps matches TRBD1 (5 bases). Germline CDR1 is MNHEY and CDR2 is SMNVEV (reference sequence). The germline V and J ends were trimmed by 8 bases and 6 bases, with 14 bases remaining between them. This CDR3 has 12 amino acids. The DNA for the CDR3 is TGTGCCAGCGCAACCCAGGGCTCCGAGCAGTACTTC. Protein sequence: CASATQGSEQYF.

This rearrangement joins TRBV5-1 to TRBJ2-7; 13 nucleotides line up with TRBD2. With 5 bases clipped from V and 3 bases from J, the junction kept 8 bases outside the gene matches. This CDR3 comprises 16 residues. CDR1 and CDR2 (germline): SGHRS, YFSETQ. CDR3 in amino acids: CASSEGLAGRVYEQYF. In DNA, the CDR3 is TGCGCCAGCAGTGAGGGACTAGCGGGAAGGGTCTACGAGCAGTACTTC.

This rearrangement joins TRBV27 to TRBJ2-7, with 8 positions matching TRBD2. CDR1 MNHEY and CDR2 SMNVEV come from the germline V gene (reference sequence). With V trimmed by 2 bases and J by 4 bases, 4 bases remained unmatched. The CDR3 runs 14 residues. The CDR3 loop reads CASSLSGRGYEQYF. The CDR3 DNA sequence: TGTGCCAGCAGTTTAAGCGGGAGAGGGTACGAGCAGTACTTC.